A selection of T cell receptor beta chains follows, all from one sample in a study of blood T cell repertoires in COVID-19. Method: immunoSEQ multiplex PCR; TCRdb's copy keeps in-frame clones and lacks some. This repertoire shows approximately 150,000 clones, more than 75% found once; its top ten account for about 9.4%. Material for sequencing was peripheral blood. The source of these receptors is a woman in her forties or fifties with active or convalescent COVID-19. The CDR3 runs from the conserved cysteine through the conserved F or W. A D gene is named only where the DNA matches it firmly. A row's size may be missing; if present it is once, few, many or a size class.

>TRBV15|TRBJ1-1|few|13|NA
TGTGCCACCAGCAGAGGGACAGAGCGTGAAGCTTTCTTT
CATSRGTEREAFF
>TRBV28|TRBJ2-2|few|14|TRBD2
TGTGCCAGCATCATCCCCGGGGGGACCGGGGAGCTGTTTTTT
CASIIPGGTGELFF
>TRBV5-4|TRBJ2-4|NA|15|NA
TGTGCCAGCAGCTCTGAAGGGGTGGTCAAAAACATTCAGTACTTC
CASSSEGVVKNIQYF
>TRBV20-1|TRBJ1-2|NA|11|NA
TGCTCTCAGGCGAGGGTTGCTGGCTACACCTTC
CSQARVAGYTF
>TRBV25-1|TRBJ2-5|once|14|NA
TGTGCCAGCAGTGTACGGGAAAATTTCGAGACCCAGTACTTC
CASSVRENFETQYF
>TRBV2|TRBJ1-6|NA|16|NA
TGTGCCAGCAGTGTATATAGAGGGTCCTATAATTCACCCCTCCACTTT
CASSVYRGSYNSPLHF
>TRBV28|TRBJ2-7|NA|14|NA
TGTGCCACCAAAATGCGAACCCTCCGGTCTGAGCAGTACTTC
CATKMRTLRSEQYF
>TRBV4-3|TRBJ2-3|NA|18|TRBD2
TGCGCCAGCAGCCAAGATCCCCCCTCTAGCGGCGGAGGAGTTACGCAGTATTTT
CASSQDPPSSGGGVTQYF
>TRBV15|TRBJ1-3|NA|15|TRBD1
TGTGCCACCAGCAGCCAGGGGGTTAGTGGAAACACCATATATTTT
CATSSQGVSGNTIYF
>TRBV7-6|TRBJ1-1|NA|15|TRBD1
TGTGCCAGCAGCTTAGGGTGGGGACAGGGCAACGAAGCTTTCTTT
CASSLGWGQGNEAFF
>TRBV7-2|TRBJ1-2|NA|15|TRBD1
TGTGCCAGCAGCTTAGGGCCGGGACAGGGGTATGGCTACACCTTC
CASSLGPGQGYGYTF
>TRBV7-9|TRBJ1-2|NA|12|NA
TGTGCCAGCAGCTTAGACGAGGCGGGCTACACCTTC
CASSLDEAGYTF
>TRBV6-1|TRBJ2-5|NA|16|NA
TGTGCCAGCAGTGAACGGTTGGGAGCTTTCCAAGAGACCCAGTACTTC
CASSERLGAFQETQYF
>TRBV6-5|TRBJ1-4|NA|11|NA
TGTGCCAGCACCTCCTGGGGGGGACTGTTTTTT
CASTSWGGLFF
>TRBV11-2|TRBJ1-1|NA|15|NA
TGTGCCAGCAGCTCCCAAGACAGTAGGGACACTGAAGCTTTCTTT
CASSSQDSRDTEAFF
>TRBV11-2|TRBJ2-7|NA|12|NA
TGTGCCAGCAGCTCTTTTGTCCACGAGCAGTACTTC
CASSSFVHEQYF
>TRBV11-2|TRBJ1-2|NA|16|NA
TGTGCCAGCAGCTCTATCCGGGCCGCGCGAGGGAATGGCTACACCTTC
CASSSIRAARGNGYTF
>TRBV18|TRBJ1-2|once|14|NA
TGTGCCAGCTCACTTTCAACAGATAACTATGGCTACACCTTC
CASSLSTDNYGYTF
>TRBV27|TRBJ2-1|NA|13|TRBD1
TGTGCCAGCAGTGACAGGGCCCACAATGAGCAGTTCTTC
CASSDRAHNEQFF
>TRBV30|TRBJ2-3|NA|13|NA
TGTGCCTGGAGACTCCCGGGCACAGATACGCAGTATTTT
CAWRLPGTDTQYF
>TRBV9|TRBJ2-1|NA|16|NA
TGTGCCAGCAGCGTATCACAGGGTCGTGCCTACAATGAGCAGTTCTTC
CASSVSQGRAYNEQFF
>TRBV7-9|TRBJ2-2|NA|17|TRBD1
TGTGCCAGCAGCTCATACCGGGGACAGGGTGGAGGGGAGCTGCTGTTTTTT
CASSSYRGQGGGELLFF
>TRBV7-2|TRBJ2-2|few|15|TRBD2
TGTGCCAGCAGCGCGGGACTAGGGGGGAGCGGGGAGCTGTTTTTT
CASSAGLGGSGELFF
>TRBV7-9|TRBJ1-2|NA|17|TRBD1
TGTGCCAGCAGCTTAGTGCGATACAGGGGTTTTAACTATGGCTACACCTTC
CASSLVRYRGFNYGYTF
>TRBV19|TRBJ2-7|NA|18|NA
TGTGCCAGTAGTATACCCCCGGCCCAGTCACAGGGCCCCCTCGAGCAGTACTTC
CASSIPPAQSQGPLEQYF
>TRBV6-5|TRBJ2-6|NA|15|NA
TGTGCCAGCCGCCGGGACATCTCTGGGGCCAACGTCCTGACTTTC
CASRRDISGANVLTF
>TRBV4-1|TRBJ2-7|NA|14|NA
TGCGCCAGCAGCCAGGAGGCAGCTGCCTACGAGCAGTACTTC
CASSQEAAAYEQYF
>TRBV28|TRBJ1-2|NA|14|TRBD1
TGTGCCAGCAGCCCTTATGACAGGGTGACTGGCTACACCTTC
CASSPYDRVTGYTF
>TRBV19|TRBJ1-6|NA|13|TRBD1
TGTGCCAGTAGTAGGGACAGGCATGAGACCCTCCACTTT
CASSRDRHETLHF
>TRBV30|TRBJ1-1|once|12|NA
TGTGCCTGGAGTGTAGGGGGCACTGAAGCTTTCTTT
CAWSVGGTEAFF
>TRBV28|TRBJ1-3|NA|18|TRBD1
TGTGCCAGCAGCCACCGGGACAGGGATTGGTCTACTGGAAACACCATATATTTT
CASSHRDRDWSTGNTIYF
>TRBV19|TRBJ1-2|NA|15|NA
TGTGCCAGTAGTATAGCCGGGACAACTGGCTCCCGCTACACCTTC
CASSIAGTTGSRYTF
>TRBV28|TRBJ1-1|NA|14|NA
TGTGCCAGCAGTTCAGAGGACAGGAACACTGAAGCTTTCTTT
CASSSEDRNTEAFF
>TRBV9|TRBJ1-5|NA|15|NA
TGTGCCAGCAGCGTAGGGCCAGGGTTAAATCAGCCCCAGCATTTT
CASSVGPGLNQPQHF
>TRBV7-3|TRBJ1-2|NA|13|TRBD1
TGTGCCAGCAGCGCAGGGGGATTGTATGGCTACACCTTC
CASSAGGLYGYTF
>TRBV6-2/TRBV6-3|TRBJ2-1|NA|16|TRBD2
TGTGCCAGCAGTTATACGCCTAGCGGGAGCAACAATGAGCAGTTCTTC
CASSYTPSGSNNEQFF
>TRBV24-1|TRBJ2-2|NA|16|NA
TGTGCCACCAGTGACCCGCAGACGAGACTCACCGGGGAGCTGTTTTTT
CATSDPQTRLTGELFF
>TRBV29-1|TRBJ1-2|few|14|NA
TGCAGCGCTACCTCCGCGGAGGGTATCTATGGCTACACCTTC
CSATSAEGIYGYTF
>TRBV7-6|TRBJ2-7|NA|14|TRBD1
TGTGCCAGCAGCTTAGAGGGACAGTTCTACGAGCAGTACTTC
CASSLEGQFYEQYF
>TRBV7-2|TRBJ1-3|NA|15|TRBD1
TGTGCCAGCAGCAGCGTCGGGACAGCCGGAAACACCATATATTTT
CASSSVGTAGNTIYF
>TRBV30|TRBJ1-1|NA|14|TRBD1
TGTGCCTGGAGTAGCGGGACAGGGAACACTGAAGCTTTCTTT
CAWSSGTGNTEAFF
>TRBV27|TRBJ1-1|NA|13|NA
TGTGCCAGCAGTCAGGGGTTATACACTGAAGCTTTCTTT
CASSQGLYTEAFF
>TRBV19|TRBJ1-3|few|16|TRBD1
TGTGCCAGTAGTATCCCCCTTACAGGGGCCGGAAACACCATATATTTT
CASSIPLTGAGNTIYF
>TRBV27|TRBJ1-6|once|12|NA
TGTGCCAGCAGTTCGCGCGATTCACCCCTCCACTTT
CASSSRDSPLHF
>TRBV3-1/TRBV3-2|TRBJ1-4|NA|13|NA
TGTGCCAGCAGCCCCGAGCCGCATGAAAAACTGTTTTTT
CASSPEPHEKLFF
>TRBV30|TRBJ1-4|NA|14|NA
TGTGCCTGGAGTCAAACGGGAGTAAATGAAAAACTGTTTTTT
CAWSQTGVNEKLFF
>TRBV7-9|TRBJ1-6|NA|12|NA
TGTGCCAGCAGCTTAGGACAGGTACCCCTCCACTTT
CASSLGQVPLHF
>TRBV7-2|TRBJ1-5|once|13|NA
TGTGCCAGCAGCTTAGGTTTGCGTGCTCCCCAGCATTTT
CASSLGLRAPQHF
>TRBV4-3|TRBJ1-1|NA|16|NA
TGCGCCAGCAGCCAAGATGATATAGGAGGGGACACTGAAGCTTTCTTT
CASSQDDIGGDTEAFF
>TRBV7-9|TRBJ1-1|NA|13|NA
TGTGCCAGCAGCTTACCCTTGAACACTGAAGCTTTCTTT
CASSLPLNTEAFF
>TRBV21-1|TRBJ1-3|NA|15|NA
TGTGCCAGCAGCAAATTTGGGCAATCTGGAAACACCATATATTTT
CASSKFGQSGNTIYF